This T cell receptor beta chain was recorded in a study of blood T cell repertoires in COVID-19. This clone was detected once. Using immunoSEQ multiplex PCR, the repertoire was profiled, and TCRdb retains in-frame clones only, with some absent. The repertoire consists of around 19,000 clones, with more than 80% occurring once and the leading ten covering about 3.9%. This CDR3 is built from 17 residues. The ends lost 5 bases at V and 2 bases at J; junction bases unmatched: 12. Germline CDR1 SGHTA, CDR2 FQGNSA. The clonotype was recovered from a human donor in a cohort sampled during active COVID-19. The rearrangement uses TRBV7-2 and TRBJ2-3; 8 bases match TRBD1. Sequencing input: peripheral blood. CDR3: CASSPRTGRAPTDTQYF. The CDR3 DNA reads as TGTGCCAGCAGCCCTCGGACAGGGAGAGCCCCCACAGATACGCAGTATTTT.